This passage covers 25 T cell receptor beta chains from one sample sequenced in a study of cytomegalovirus exposure and HLA in healthy donors (TCRdb year 2017). Library preparation was by the immunoSEQ multiplex PCR assay. For the multiplex PCR, a mixture combining 60 forward primers for TCR Vbeta segments and 13 reverse primers for TCR Jbeta segments was used. The source is immuneACCESS, and TCRdb retained only in-frame sequences with V and J called. Part of the clones is not carried over; for the studies checked, unresolved V genes explain less than half of this, and the remainder is unexplained. For this sample there are about 130,000 clones; around 70% appear just once. The top ten constitute approximately 7.2% of the sample. Sequencing was performed on PBMCs. All receptors come from a male donor in good health and CMV-seronegative.

This clone was seen repeatedly, ten times or more. The V gene is TRBV5-4, the J gene TRBJ2-2; D remains unclear. V lost 0 bases and J 7 bases, leaving 4 bases between the germline ends. CDR1 is SGHNT, CDR2 YYREEE, per germline (reference sequence). The CDR3 runs to 12 residues. CDR3 sequence: CASSLANGELFF. CDR3 bases: TGTGCCAGCAGCTTGGCTAACGGGGAGCTGTTTTTT.

The V gene is TRBV7-8, the J gene TRBJ1-2; 7 nucleotides line up with TRBD1. Trimming took 7 bases from V and 1 from J; bases not matched to a gene: 3. Germline V gene sequence: CDR1 SGHVS, CDR2 FQNEAQ. The CDR3 extends over 13 amino acids. The CDR3 protein is CASTRGHNYGYTF. DNA of the CDR3: TGTGCCAGCACTAGGGGGCATAACTATGGCTACACCTTC.

This clone has a handful of counts. The DNA of the CDR3 is TGTGCCAGCAAGCCGGGACAGGGCAACACCGGGGAGCTGTTTTTT. It encodes CASKPGQGNTGELFF. The V gene is TRBV6-1, the J gene TRBJ2-2, with 9 bases aligning to TRBD1. Germline CDR1 MNHNS, CDR2 SASEGT. The CDR3 runs 15 residues. The V segment lost 7 bases and the J segment 2 bases; nucleotides outside the gene matches: 5.

The gene calls are TRBV6-1 and TRBJ2-5; 10 bases agree with TRBD1. The J call could be wrong; TRBJ2-7 is a better fit for the DNA end. The CDR3 length is 13 residues. Looked up from germline, CDR1 is MNHNS and CDR2 is SASEGT. CDR3 sequence (DNA): TGTGCCAGCTGGACAGGGGGTATCTACGAGCAGTACTTC. Protein sequence: CASWTGGIYEQYF.

This rearrangement joins TRBV7-8 to TRBJ2-5; D may be TRBD2 (6 bases). The CDR3 runs 15 residues. Per germline, CDR1 SGHVS and CDR2 FQNEAQ. Trimming removed 5 bases from V and 5 bases from J, with 18 bases in between. The CDR3 DNA follows: TGTGCCAGCAGCCTGATTGGGGGGTCAATCGAGACCCAGTACTTC. Translated, it gives CASSLIGGSIETQYF.

The chain has TRBV7-9 and TRBJ2-7, with D possibly TRBD2 on 5 matching bases. Germline assignment: CDR1 SEHNR and CDR2 FQNEAQ (reference sequence). V was shortened by 4 bases and J by 3 bases, with 16 bases between the two germline ends. The CDR3 is 15 residues long. CDR3 bases: TGTGCCAGCAGCTCAGGCCGGGGAAGATACTACGAGCAGTACTTC. Amino acids: CASSSGRGRYYEQYF.

The CDR3 sequence: CASSLTSSGESYNEQFF. CDR3 coding DNA: TGTGCCAGCAGCTTAACGTCATCGGGGGAGTCCTACAATGAGCAGTTCTTC. The chain employs TRBV7-3 and TRBJ2-1, with TRBD2 as a possible D gene (6 bases). The CDR3 covers 17 residues. Germline CDR1 and CDR2: SGHTA and FQGTGA. Trimming left V 0 bases short and J 1 base short, with 13 bases between. Based on the CDR3 plus reference TRBV7-3 and TRBJ2-1, the full variable domain is GAGVSQTPSNKVTEKGKYVELRCDPISGHTALYWYRQSLGQGPEFLIYFQGTGAADDSGLPNDRFFAVRPEGSVSTLKIQRTERGDSAVYLCASSLTSSGESYNEQFFGPGTRLTVL.

The V gene is TRBV15, the J gene TRBJ1-5; a weak D match, TRBD1 (5 bases). CDR1 and CDR2 (germline): LNHNV, YYDKDF (reference sequence). V was trimmed by 5 bases and J by 5 bases, leaving 16 bases between them. The CDR3 extends over 15 amino acids. CDR3 sequence: CATSPQGPNDQPQHF. The CDR3 nucleotides are TGTGCCACCAGCCCCCAGGGTCCGAATGATCAGCCCCAGCATTTT.

This clone was recorded once. The V and J genes are TRBV6-5 and TRBJ1-1; D possibly corresponds to TRBD1 (5 bases). Germline V gene data show CDR1 as MNHEY and CDR2 as SVGAGI. V shed 2 bases and J shed 3 bases, with 16 bases lying between them. This CDR3 contains 16 residues. The CDR3 is CASSYGAVSWDTEAFF. CDR3 sequence (DNA): TGTGCCAGCAGTTACGGGGCAGTCAGTTGGGACACTGAAGCTTTCTTT.

The chain has TRBV5-1 and TRBJ2-7, with TRBD1 matching over 10 bases. CDR1 SGHRS and CDR2 YFSETQ come from the germline V gene. With 1 base clipped from V and 3 bases from J, the junction kept 4 bases outside the gene matches. CDR3 length equals 15 residues. The CDR3 DNA reads as TGCGCCAGCAGCTTGCAAGGGACAGGGGTCTACGAGCAGTACTTC. Its translation: CASSLQGTGVYEQYF.

The chain couples TRBV6-1 to TRBJ2-3, with 7 bases aligning to TRBD1. This CDR3 has 16 residues. J gave up 2 bases and V 1 base, and 6 bases lay outside the gene matches. From germline, CDR1 is MNHNS and CDR2 SASEGT. The CDR3 nucleotides read TGTGCCAGCAGTGAAGGAGGGACAGACAACACAGATACGCAGTATTTT. It yields the protein CASSEGGTDNTDTQYF.

This clone was seen a handful of times. The chain uses TRBV27 and TRBJ2-5, with 12 bases that match TRBD2. The J call may not be correct, given that the DNA end is closer to TRBJ2-7. Germline V gives CDR1 MNHEY, CDR2 SMNVEV (reference sequence). CDR3 length: 14 amino acids. CDR3 coding DNA: TGTGCCAGCAGCCTAGCGGGAGGGCCCCACGAGCAGTACTTC. Translation: CASSLAGGPHEQYF.

This clone showed up just a few times. The V gene is TRBV7-9, the J gene TRBJ2-1; TRBD2 matches at 14 bases. Germline V lookup: CDR1 SEHNR, CDR2 FQNEAQ (reference sequence). The CDR3 is 17 residues long. V was clipped by 2 bases and J by 6 bases; unmatched bases: 6. Here the CDR3 DNA reads TGTGCCAGCAGCTTATCCGCGGGACTAGCGGGAGTCAATGAGCAGTTCTTC. Translated: CASSLSAGLAGVNEQFF. Combining the CDR3 with reference TRBV7-9 and TRBJ2-1 gives the whole variable domain DTGVSQNPRHKITKRGQNVTFRCDPISEHNRLYWYRQTLGQGPEFLTYFQNEAQLEKSRLLSDRFSAERPKGSFSTLEIQRTEQGDSAMYLCASSLSAGLAGVNEQFFGPGTRLTVL.

The chain joins TRBV19 to TRBJ1-5; tentatively, D is TRBD1 (5 bases). The ends were cut back, 2 bases at V and 4 bases at J, with 9 bases in the middle. The CDR3 contains 14 residues. Germline CDR1 and CDR2: LNHDA and SQIVND (reference sequence). CDR3 DNA: TGTGCCAGTAGTATACGGGGGGTTAATCAGCCCCAGCATTTT. This encodes CASSIRGVNQPQHF.

This chain links TRBV27 with TRBJ2-1, with 12 bases fitting TRBD2. Germline CDR1 reads MNHEY; CDR2 reads SMNVEV (reference sequence). There are 16 residues in the CDR3. V lost 6 bases and J lost 9; bases outside the gene matches: 12. CDR3 region: CASSKMGLAGMVEQFF. The CDR3 coding sequence is TGTGCCAGCAGCAAAATGGGACTAGCGGGTATGGTTGAGCAGTTCTTC.

This chain uses TRBV7-2 with TRBJ2-1; TRBD2 matches at 11 bases. Germline lookup yields CDR1 SGHTA and CDR2 FQGNSA. This CDR3 comprises 17 residues. Germline trimming cut 5 bases from V and 4 bases from J; bases unmatched to any gene: 10. The CDR3 bases are TGTGCCAGCAGCCGTGATAGCGGGGGGGTAGCGTACAATGAGCAGTTCTTC. Its protein is CASSRDSGGVAYNEQFF.

The rearrangement joins TRBV27 to TRBJ2-1; D is uncertain. Deletions cut 0 bases from V and 2 bases from J, with 8 bases between. CDR3 length: 15 amino acids. From germline, CDR1 is MNHEY and CDR2 SMNVEV (reference sequence). DNA for the CDR3: TGTGCCAGCAGTTTATCGCTGAGAGCCTACAATGAGCAGTTCTTC. It codes for CASSLSLRAYNEQFF.

This chain links TRBV6-5 with TRBJ2-1; possible D gene TRBD2, 6 bases. The V gene lost 11 bases and the J gene lost 4 bases, with 15 bases spanning the gap. The CDR3 is made up of 13 amino acids. The germline V gene has CDR1 MNHEY and CDR2 SVGAGI. This CDR3 is CASREPPYNEQFF. CDR3 nucleotide sequence: TGTGCCTCACGGGAGCCCCCTTACAATGAGCAGTTCTTC.

This chain links TRBV4-1 with TRBJ1-4; 8 nucleotides align to TRBD1. CDR1 and CDR2 from the germline V gene are MGHRA and YSYEKL. With 5 bases clipped from V and 1 base from J, the junction kept 3 bases outside the gene matches. The CDR3 totals 15 residues. The CDR3 DNA is TGCGCCAGCAGCGCCACAGGGGGAACTAATGAAAAACTGTTTTTT. It encodes CASSATGGTNEKLFF.

This chain uses TRBV5-6 with TRBJ2-7, with a tentative D call TRBD2 (6 bases). The CDR3 runs 12 residues. CDR1 is SGHDT and CDR2 is YYEEEE in the germline V gene. Trimming cost V 4 bases and J 3 bases, with 8 bases left between them. This CDR3 is CASSETSYEQYF. Written as DNA, the CDR3 is TGTGCCAGCAGCGAGACTAGCTACGAGCAGTACTTC. Together with reference TRBV5-6 and TRBJ2-7, the CDR3 gives the full variable domain: DAGVTQSPTHLIKTRGQQVTLRCSPKSGHDTVSWYQQALGQGPQFIFQYYEEEERQRGNFPDRFSGHQFPNYSSELNVNALLLGDSALYLCASSETSYEQYFGPGTRLTVT.

CDR3 sequence (DNA): TGTGCCAGCAGTTACCTGGAGGGCTACGAGCAGTACTTC. Encoded protein: CASSYLEGYEQYF. This rearrangement joins TRBV6-5 to TRBJ2-7; weak D call: TRBD2 (6 bases). The CDR3 totals 13 residues. The germline gives CDR1 MNHEY, CDR2 SVGAGI. The germline V and J ends were trimmed by 2 bases and 3 bases, with 8 bases remaining between them.

The chain couples TRBV6-6 to TRBJ1-1; a possible D gene is TRBD1 (5 bases). The CDR3 covers 13 residues. Trimming stripped 7 bases from V and 4 bases from J, with 13 bases between. Germline V gene sequence: CDR1 MNHNY, CDR2 SVGAGI (reference sequence). DNA of the CDR3: TGTGCCAGCACCGTCAGGGATGGCACTGAAGCTTTCTTT. This encodes CASTVRDGTEAFF.

V is TRBV5-1 and J is TRBJ2-5; TRBD2 is a possible D gene (5 bases). The DNA end favors TRBJ2-7, so the J call may be wrong. Looked up from germline, CDR1 is SGHRS and CDR2 is YFSETQ. The CDR3 is 12 residues long. Written as DNA, the CDR3 is TGCGCCAGCAGCTCCGGGGTCTACGAGCAGTACTTC. It specifies CASSSGVYEQYF.

This clone was detected only once. The genes are TRBV6-5 and TRBJ1-3; 12 bases map to TRBD1. V gave up 6 bases and J gave up 7 bases; unmatched junction bases: 1. The V gene's germline CDR1 is MNHEY and CDR2 SVGAGI. The CDR3 is made up of 13 amino acids. The CDR3 sequence is CASRGTGGNTIYF. The CDR3 bases are TGTGCCAGCAGGGGGACAGGGGGCAACACCATATATTTT.

The sample holds a few counts of this clone. The chain employs TRBV29-1 and TRBJ1-1; tentatively, D is TRBD1 (6 bases). This CDR3 contains 15 residues. Trimming removed 6 bases from V and 1 base from J, with 18 bases in between. Germline assignment: CDR1 SQVTM and CDR2 ANQGSEA. The CDR3 DNA reads as TGCAGCGTAGACAGGAAGCGCGATGGGAACACTGAAGCTTTCTTT. It codes for CSVDRKRDGNTEAFF.